What follows are 4 T cell receptor beta chains derived from one specimen sequenced in a study of blood T cell repertoires in COVID-19. Profiling relied on immunoSEQ multiplex PCR, and the TCRdb table lists in-frame clones only, not all of them. The data show more than 300,000 clones, about 92% seen once. Sequencing was carried out using PBMCs or T cells enriched from blood (not recorded which). The source is a woman between 25 and 40 years old who had recovered from COVID-19.

This rearrangement joins TRBV2 to TRBJ1-1; 9 bases align to TRBD1. The germline V gene has CDR1 SNHLY and CDR2 FYNNEI. The CDR3 contains 13 residues. J was trimmed by 1 base and V by 11 bases; bases with no gene match: 5. CDR3 DNA: TGTGCCTGCCGGGGACAGGGGAACACTGAAGCTTTCTTT. Residues: CACRGQGNTEAFF.

The chain is built from TRBV28 and TRBJ1-4, with TRBD1 identical over 7 bases. Germline assignment: CDR1 MDHEN and CDR2 SYDVKM. The CDR3 loop spans 13 amino acids. After removal of 8 bases from V and 4 bases from J, the junction contained 4 bases not matched to a gene. In DNA form, the CDR3 reads TGTGCCAGCGGAGGGGGCATTAATGAAAAACTGTTTTTT. This encodes CASGGGINEKLFF.

This clone was counted once. This chain links TRBV28 with TRBJ1-2, with a tentative D call TRBD1 (6 bases). The ends were cut back, 7 bases at V and 4 bases at J, with 13 bases in the middle. Per the germline V gene, CDR1 is MDHEN and CDR2 is SYDVKM. The CDR3 is made up of 13 amino acids. CDR3 region: CASTRDTLYGYTF. The CDR3 DNA sequence: TGTGCCAGCACCCGGGACACCCTCTATGGCTACACCTTC.

The gene calls are TRBV18 and TRBJ1-3; D perhaps matches TRBD1 (5 bases). Germline CDR1 is KGHSH and CDR2 is LQKENI. The CDR3 extends over 15 amino acids. V was pared by 4 bases and J by 2 bases, with 12 bases between. CDR3 residues: CASSLGQGAGNTIYF. In DNA, the CDR3 is TGTGCCAGCTCACTAGGCCAGGGCGCTGGAAACACCATATATTTT. Full variable domain (remainder filled in from reference TRBV18 and TRBJ1-3): NAGVMQNPRHLVRRRGQEARLRCSPMKGHSHVYWYRQLPEEGLKFMVYLQKENIIDESGMPKERFSAEFPKEGPSILRIQQVVRGDSAAYFCASSLGQGAGNTIYFGEGSWLTVV.